Listed below are T cell receptor beta chains from one sample, sequenced in a study of persistence of HIV-infected CD4 T cells. No cognate antigen is known for these TCRs. TCRdb keeps only in-frame clones here, not all; method: immunoSEQ multiplex PCR. The repertoire consists of around 42,000 clones, with about 84% occurring once and the leading ten covering around 14%. This sample comprised CD4+ T cells sorted from PBMCs after roughly 18-hour stimulation, obtained from a patient who received antiretroviral therapy. The receptor source for this set is an adult man with HIV who was CMV-seropositive. The CDR3 runs from the conserved cysteine through the conserved F or W. A D gene is named only where the DNA matches it firmly. Only part of the rows carry a size: once, few, many, or a class if the clone is expanded.

size	V	J	D	DNA	CDR3
.	TRBV19	TRBJ1-2	.	TGTGCCAGTCTCCGAGGGGGGGCGACTAACTATGGCTACACCTTC	CASLRGGATNYGYTF
.	TRBV9	TRBJ1-3	.	TGTGCCAGCAGCCCAACCAGAGAGGACACCATATATTTT	CASSPTREDTIYF
.	TRBV10-3	TRBJ2-2	.	TGTGCCATCAGCGCGACAGGGCCGAGCGGGAGAAGGACCGGGGAGCTGTTTTTT	CAISATGPSGRRTGELFF
.	TRBV7-3	TRBJ2-2	.	TGTGCCAGCAGGGTCCTCAGCGTAGGCACCGGGGAGCTGTTTTTT	CASRVLSVGTGELFF
.	TRBV30	TRBJ1-2	.	TGTGCCTGGAAATCCCAGGGCGGTAACTATGGCTACACCTTC	CAWKSQGGNYGYTF
.	TRBV6-5	TRBJ1-2	.	TGTGCCAGCAGTTACTCGAGGGCCGGAGGCTACACCTTC	CASSYSRAGGYTF
.	TRBV7-8	TRBJ2-3	.	TGTGCCAGCAGCTCCGCATTTACAGGGACTTCTAGCACAGATACGCAGTATTTT	CASSSAFTGTSSTDTQYF
.	TRBV19	TRBJ1-5	TRBD1	TGTGCCAGTAGGACAGCGACAGGGGTTATTCAGCCCCAGCATTTT	CASRTATGVIQPQHF
.	TRBV18	TRBJ2-6	TRBD2	TGTGCCAGCTCACCGGGAGGGCGTGGGGCCAACGTCCTGACTTTC	CASSPGGRGANVLTF
.	TRBV6-5	TRBJ2-5	.	TGTGCCACCCGGACAGAACCTCAAGAGACCCAGTACTTC	CATRTEPQETQYF
.	TRBV3-1/TRBV3-2	TRBJ2-6	.	TGTGCCAGCAGCCTGGTCGGCTCTGGGGCCAACGTCCTGACTTTC	CASSLVGSGANVLTF
.	TRBV24-1	TRBJ1-1	TRBD1	TGTGCCACCAGTGATCGACAGGGGAGAATGAACACTGAAGCTTTCTTT	CATSDRQGRMNTEAFF
.	TRBV7-2	TRBJ2-7	.	TGTGCCAGCAGTTATACCGGGACAAGCTCCTACGAGCAGTACTTC	CASSYTGTSSYEQYF
few	TRBV7-9	TRBJ2-1	TRBD2	TGTGCCAGCAGCCTCAATCGGGAGGGTCCCAATGAGCAGTTCTTC	CASSLNREGPNEQFF
.	TRBV12-3/TRBV12-4	TRBJ1-5	.	TGTGCCAGCAGTTTTAATTTTAATCAGCCCCAGCATTTT	CASSFNFNQPQHF
few	TRBV5-1	TRBJ2-1	.	TGCGCCAGCAGCCCCAGTCCTCGGATCTCAAATGGGCAGTTCTTC	CASSPSPRISNGQFF
.	TRBV19	TRBJ1-4	.	TGTGCCACCACGCCGGGACTTTCGGTGGCTAATGAAAAACTGTTTTTT	CATTPGLSVANEKLFF
.	TRBV18	TRBJ2-2	TRBD1	TGTGCCAGCTCACCGGGACAGGGAGGCGGGGAGCTGTTTTTT	CASSPGQGGGELFF
.	TRBV25-1	TRBJ2-6	.	TGTGCCAGTAGCTCTGGGGCCAACGTCCTGACTTTC	CASSSGANVLTF
.	TRBV14	TRBJ1-2	TRBD1	TGTGCCAGCAGCCAAGAAAACCGCAGGGGGCTTGGCTACACCTTC	CASSQENRRGLGYTF
.	TRBV30	TRBJ1-2	.	TGTGCCTGGAGTGTACTGTACTATGGCTACACCTTC	CAWSVLYYGYTF
.	TRBV6-6	TRBJ2-7	.	TGTGCCAGCAGCCCTTCAACGAGCTCCTACGAGCAGTACTTC	CASSPSTSSYEQYF
.	TRBV28	TRBJ1-5	TRBD1	TGTGCCAGCCGGACAGGGGGCGAGAATCAGCCCCAGCATTTT	CASRTGGENQPQHF
.	TRBV9	TRBJ2-7	TRBD2	TGTGCCAGCAGCGCTCGGACTAGCTACGAGCAGTACTTC	CASSARTSYEQYF
.	TRBV29-1	TRBJ2-7	.	TGCAGCTTCGTGGACATCTCCTACGAGCAGTACTTC	CSFVDISYEQYF
.	TRBV29-1	TRBJ1-6	TRBD1	TGCAGCGTCGGACAGGGGCAGAATTCACCCCTCCACTTT	CSVGQGQNSPLHF
.	TRBV29-1	TRBJ2-1	TRBD2	TGCAGCGGCGGGACTAGCGGGGGGGTCAATGAGCAGTTCTTC	CSGGTSGGVNEQFF
.	TRBV2	TRBJ1-5	.	TGTGCCAGCAGTGTACGGGGCAATCAGCCCCAGCATTTT	CASSVRGNQPQHF
.	TRBV7-9	TRBJ1-4	.	TGTGCCAGCGGAAAGACAGGAGTAATAACTAATGAAAAACTGTTTTTT	CASGKTGVITNEKLFF
.	TRBV6-5	TRBJ2-2	.	TGTGCCAGCAGTTACGAACCTGACCAGAACGGGGAGCTGTTTTTT	CASSYEPDQNGELFF
.	TRBV7-4	TRBJ2-1	TRBD2	TGTGCCAGGATTATGACTAGCGGGACGAACAATGAGCAGTTCTTC	CARIMTSGTNNEQFF
.	TRBV7-2	TRBJ1-6	.	TGTGCCAGCAGCTTACCAGGTTCCTATAATTCACCCCTCCACTTT	CASSLPGSYNSPLHF
.	TRBV5-5	TRBJ2-1	.	TGTGCCAGCAGCGCACTATTAGGATACAATGAGCAGTTCTTC	CASSALLGYNEQFF
.	TRBV19	TRBJ2-7	TRBD1	TGTGCCAGTAGGGACTGGACAGGATCCTCCTACGAGCAGTACTTC	CASRDWTGSSYEQYF
.	TRBV6-1	TRBJ1-6	.	TGTGCCAGCAGTGACGTCACGAATCCGGCCAATTCACCCCTCCACTTT	CASSDVTNPANSPLHF
.	TRBV5-1	TRBJ2-1	TRBD2	TGCGCCAGCAGCTTGAATTCCCTAGCGGGAGCCTGGTATGAGCAGTTCTTC	CASSLNSLAGAWYEQFF
once	TRBV7-8	TRBJ2-7	TRBD1	TGTGCCAGCAGCTTAAATGACAGGGGATCATACGAGCAGTACTTC	CASSLNDRGSYEQYF
.	TRBV6-5	TRBJ1-2	TRBD1	TGTGCCAGCAGCCGCGGACAGGTGGGCTACACCTTC	CASSRGQVGYTF
.	TRBV7-2	TRBJ1-4	.	TGTGCCAGCAGCGTCCGGGGGGGCCTTGAAAAACTGTTTTTT	CASSVRGGLEKLFF
.	TRBV29-1	TRBJ2-7	.	TGCAGCGTTGACGAGGCGTACGAGCAGTACTTC	CSVDEAYEQYF
.	TRBV19	TRBJ1-2	.	TGTGCCAGTAATGAGCAGGCCCACTATGGCTACACCTTC	CASNEQAHYGYTF
.	TRBV3-1/TRBV3-2	TRBJ2-1	.	TGTGCCAGCAGCCAAGGCGTGATCAATGAGCAGTTCTTC	CASSQGVINEQFF
few	TRBV19	TRBJ1-4	.	TGTGCCAGTAGGAGACAGTCCAATGAAAAACTGTTTTTT	CASRRQSNEKLFF
.	TRBV7-2	TRBJ1-1	.	TGTGCCAGCAGCTTAGGAGGGGTGAACACTGAAGCTTTCTTT	CASSLGGVNTEAFF
.	TRBV10-3	TRBJ1-4	TRBD1	TGTGCCATCAGTTCCGGGACAGGGAATGAAAAACTGTTTTTT	CAISSGTGNEKLFF
.	TRBV3-1/TRBV3-2	TRBJ2-1	TRBD2	TGTGCCAGCAGCCTTAGTCTAGCGGGAGTTAGGGATGAGCAGTTCTTC	CASSLSLAGVRDEQFF
.	TRBV6-5	TRBJ2-7	.	TGTGCCAGCAGTTACTCCGGGAAGGGATACGAGCAGTACTTC	CASSYSGKGYEQYF
.	TRBV3-1/TRBV3-2	TRBJ2-2	TRBD2	TGTGCCAGCAGCCGTCGGACTAGCGGGGGCGCTTTGAACACCGGGGAGCTGTTTTTT	CASSRRTSGGALNTGELFF
.	TRBV5-1	TRBJ2-3	TRBD2	TGCGCCAGCAGCTTGGCCTTAGGTAGCGGGGGGTCGGGCACAGATACGCAGTATTTT	CASSLALGSGGSGTDTQYF
.	TRBV5-4	TRBJ1-2	.	TGTGCCAGCAGTACCCGAGGGACGGTCTATGGCTACACCTTC	CASSTRGTVYGYTF
.	TRBV5-1	TRBJ1-1	.	TGCGCCAGCAGCTTGGACGCAGCCCAAGGGACTGAAGCTTTCTTT	CASSLDAAQGTEAFF
.	TRBV28	TRBJ1-2	.	TGTGCCAGCTCCCCTGCGGAGCCAAGGGGCTACACCTTC	CASSPAEPRGYTF
.	TRBV18	TRBJ1-1	TRBD1	TGTGCCAGCTCCCCGGGACAGCATAACCAAGCTTTCTTT	CASSPGQHNQAFF
.	TRBV18	TRBJ2-3	.	TGTGCCAGCTCACCAATGACTAGGGGCACAGATACGCAGTATTTT	CASSPMTRGTDTQYF
.	TRBV25-1	TRBJ1-2	.	TGTGCCAGCAGTGGGCCAAACCTATATGGCTACACCTTC	CASSGPNLYGYTF
.	TRBV11-3	TRBJ1-1	.	TGTGCCAGCAGCACAGGCGGGGTGATGGGCACTGAAGCTTTCTTT	CASSTGGVMGTEAFF
.	TRBV7-9	TRBJ2-3	TRBD2	TGTGCCAGCAGCTTAGGCGGGAGAAGGGCAGATACGCAGTATTTT	CASSLGGRRADTQYF
.	TRBV28	TRBJ2-6	.	TGTGCCAGCTCACTGACTGGGGCCAACGTCCTGACTTTC	CASSLTGANVLTF
.	TRBV5-1	TRBJ2-7	.	TGCGCCAGCAGCTTAGGGGCTGGTCGTGGGACGGACGAGCAGTACTTC	CASSLGAGRGTDEQYF
.	TRBV6-5	TRBJ2-7	.	TGTGCCAGCAGAGTACCAGGACAGAGGGCCTACGAGCAGTACTTC	CASRVPGQRAYEQYF